The clone carrying this T cell receptor (beta chain) was observed at least ten times. The sample is drawn from a study of Graves' ophthalmopathy and Graves' hyperthyroidism. For repertoire sequencing, the TCR beta CDR3 regions were amplified from RNA transcripts. The first-round RT-PCR employed HTBI primers together with the Qiagen OneStep RT-PCR kit. A multiplex PCR was then performed as the second round. One entry per CDR3 protein results from TCRdb running MiXCR on the multiplex PCR reads. The sample records 400,000 to 450,000 distinct CDR3 sequences, more than 20% being singletons. The PBMCs were taken from about 9.7 ml of fresh peripheral blood. The sequence derives from a woman aged 18 to 35 with stable Graves' hyperthyroidism. The material sequenced was peripheral blood.

DNA of the CDR3: TGTGCCAGCAGCTCGAGCGGGAGTGGTGCCAAAAACATTCAGTACTTC. It specifies CASSSSGSGAKNIQYF. The J gene is TRBJ2-4, the V gene TRBV11-2, with TRBD2 identical over 8 bases. The CDR3 runs 16 residues. Trimming cost V 4 bases and J 1 base; bases outside gene matches: 6. CDR1 and CDR2 from the germline V gene are SGHAT and FQNNGV.